This T cell receptor beta chain was found in a study of regulatory dendritic cells for organ transplantation. General study points: Mature dendritic cells appeared to drive more memory CD8+ clonal expansion than regulatory ones.

Only in-frame clones appear in the TCRdb table, and some are missing; sequencing was by immunoSEQ multiplex PCR. The table shows 15,000 to 20,000 clones, with around 80% occurring only once. Notes on this clone: Its target is unknown.

CDR3 length: 15 amino acids. Germline CDR1 MNHNY, CDR2 SVGAGI (reference sequence). Trimming pared 8 bases from V and 0 bases from J, leaving 11 bases between. Allogeneic regulatory or mature dendritic cells were co-cultured for roughly five days with CFSE-labeled sorted T cells at 1:10. Memory T cells were CD45RO+, naive were CD45RA+, sorted by FACS. Sequencing input: memory CD4+ T cells from blood cultured with regulatory dendritic cells. Documented subset: CD45RO+ memory T cells. This TCR came from a human donor in good health. J is TRBJ2-6 and V is TRBV6-6, with a possible D match to TRBD2 (5 bases). In DNA, the CDR3 is TGTGCCAGCCTGAGCGAGGGCTCTGGGGCCAACGTCCTGACTTTC. This encodes CASLSEGSGANVLTF.